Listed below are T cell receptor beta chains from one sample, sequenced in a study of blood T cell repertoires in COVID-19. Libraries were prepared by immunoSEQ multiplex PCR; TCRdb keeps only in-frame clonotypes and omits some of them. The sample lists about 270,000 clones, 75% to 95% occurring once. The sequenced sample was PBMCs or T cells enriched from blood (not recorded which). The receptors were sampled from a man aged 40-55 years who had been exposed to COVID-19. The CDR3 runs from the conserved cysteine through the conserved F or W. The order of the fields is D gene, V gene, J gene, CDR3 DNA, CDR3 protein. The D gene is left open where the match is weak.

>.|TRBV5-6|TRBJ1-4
TGTGCCAGCAGCTTGGGGAGAGATGAAAAACTGTTTTTT
CASSLGRDEKLFF
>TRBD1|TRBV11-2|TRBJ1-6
TGTGCCAGCAGCTCCTTGGGACAGGGCAAGTCCTCCCTCCACTTT
CASSSLGQGKSSLHF
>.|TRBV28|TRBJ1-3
TGTGCCAGCAGTTTAGTATTTGGGCTCTCTGGAAACACCATATATTTT
CASSLVFGLSGNTIYF
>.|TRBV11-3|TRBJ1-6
TGTGCCAGCAGCTTACTCCAGGGCCGGAGATCACCCCTCCACTTT
CASSLLQGRRSPLHF
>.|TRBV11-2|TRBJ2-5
TGTGCCAGCAGCAAACCGGGGGAGACCCAGTACTTC
CASSKPGETQYF
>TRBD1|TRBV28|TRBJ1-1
TGTGCCAGCAGTTCCCTTAGGACAGGGGGCTATACTGAAGCTTTCTTT
CASSSLRTGGYTEAFF
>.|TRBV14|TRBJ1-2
TGTGCCAGCAGCCAAGATCGGAGCAGAAACTATGGCTATACCTTC
CASSQDRSRNYGYTF
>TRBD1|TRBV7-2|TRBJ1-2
TGTGCCAGCAGCCAGGGTGGGCAGGGGGCGCGCGGTGGCTACACCTTC
CASSQGGQGARGGYTF
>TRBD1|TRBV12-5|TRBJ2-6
TGTGCTAGTGGCCCGGGGACAGGGCCTGTCCTGACTTTC
CASGPGTGPVLTF
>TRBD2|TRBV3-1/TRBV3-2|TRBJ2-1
TGTGCCAGCAATAAGGGACTACCTTACAATGAGCAGTTCTTC
CASNKGLPYNEQFF
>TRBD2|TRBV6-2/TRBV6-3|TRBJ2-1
TGTGCCAGCAGTTATCCGACTAGCGGAAACAATGAGCAGTTCTTC
CASSYPTSGNNEQFF
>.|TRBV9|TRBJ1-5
TGTGCCAACAAGACAGGTTCGCGCAATCAGCCCCAGCATTTT
CANKTGSRNQPQHF
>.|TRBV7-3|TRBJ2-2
TGTGCCAGCATGCGGACAGAGAACACCGGGGAGCTGTTTTTT
CASMRTENTGELFF
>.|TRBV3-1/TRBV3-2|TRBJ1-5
TGTGCCAGCAGCCAAGGGAGGGCTTATCAGCCCCAGCATTTT
CASSQGRAYQPQHF
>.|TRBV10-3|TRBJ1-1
TGTGCCGCCGCGCCCACAGAGAACACTGAAGCTTTCTTT
CAAAPTENTEAFF
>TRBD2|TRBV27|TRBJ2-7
TGTGCCAGCAGTGCCACTAGCGGTTGGACCTACGAGCAGTACTTC
CASSATSGWTYEQYF
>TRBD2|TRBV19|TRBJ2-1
TGTGCCATCTCAAGGCTGGCGGGGGGCTACAATGAGCAGTTCTTC
CAISRLAGGYNEQFF